The rows below give T cell receptor beta chains drawn from one sample of a study of CD8+ T cells in alopecia areata. Here immunoSEQ multiplex PCR was the method, and the copy in TCRdb shows in-frame clones only, minus some. The sample has around 35,000 clones, 55% seen once; the top ten hold roughly 37%. The source material was NKG2D-high CD8+ T cells sorted from blood. Receptor source: a human donor with alopecia areata. CDR3s include the opening cysteine and the closing phenylalanine or tryptophan. The D gene is left open where the match is weak. Size is stated for part of the rows, as once, few or many counts, or as a class when the clone is expanded.

J	size	V	D	CDR3	DNA
TRBJ2-7	-	TRBV7-9	-	CASSPPAWYEQYF	TGTGCCAGCAGCCCCCCAGCGTGGTACGAGCAGTACTTC
TRBJ2-1	-	TRBV11-3	TRBD2	CASSLIGTTYPPPPNEQFF	TGTGCCAGCAGCCTCATCGGGACTACCTACCCTCCCCCTCCAAATGAGCAGTTCTTC
TRBJ2-2	-	TRBV9	-	CASSVDGSAGELFF	TGTGCCAGCAGCGTAGACGGGAGCGCCGGGGAGCTGTTTTTT
TRBJ2-2	-	TRBV7-2	TRBD2	CASSWRLAGVPADTGELFF	TGTGCCAGCAGCTGGCGACTAGCGGGGGTGCCCGCCGACACCGGGGAGCTGTTTTTT
TRBJ2-3	-	TRBV7-6	-	CASSGDSGGDTQYF	TGTGCCAGCAGCGGGGACTCGGGCGGGGATACGCAGTATTTT
TRBJ1-3	once	TRBV30	-	CAWVHGYFGNTIYF	TGTGCCTGGGTACATGGTTATTTCGGAAACACCATATATTTT
TRBJ1-5	few	TRBV28	-	CASSFVSSNQPQHF	TGTGCCAGCAGTTTTGTATCGTCCAATCAGCCCCAGCATTTT
TRBJ2-2	-	TRBV7-9	TRBD1	CASSSSQGDGELFF	TGTGCCAGCAGCTCATCACAGGGGGACGGGGAGCTGTTTTTT
TRBJ2-1	-	TRBV9	TRBD2	CASSRGTSAYNEQFF	TGTGCCAGCAGCAGGGGGACTAGCGCGTACAATGAGCAGTTCTTC
TRBJ2-7	-	TRBV7-9	TRBD1	CASSLEGQGGDEQYF	TGTGCCAGCAGCTTAGAGGGACAGGGGGGCGACGAGCAGTACTTC
TRBJ2-7	few	TRBV6-6	-	CASSYLYEQYF	TGTGCCAGCAGTTACCTATACGAGCAGTACTTC
TRBJ2-5	-	TRBV11-2	TRBD2	CASSRTSGMETQYF	TGTGCCAGCAGCCGGACTAGCGGGATGGAGACCCAGTACTTC
TRBJ2-4	few	TRBV7-9	-	CASSSGPGDIQYF	TGTGCCAGCAGCTCAGGGCCGGGAGACATTCAGTACTTC
TRBJ2-1	many	TRBV28	-	CASSFPEEQFF	TGTGCCAGCAGTTTCCCAGAGGAGCAGTTCTTC
TRBJ1-2	few	TRBV29-1	-	CSADDGAGGYTF	TGCAGCGCCGACGACGGGGCCGGGGGCTACACCTTC
TRBJ2-1	-	TRBV28	-	CASSFRGAGDEQFF	TGTGCCAGCAGTTTCCGAGGGGCGGGCGATGAGCAGTTCTTC
TRBJ2-1	-	TRBV29-1	TRBD1	CSVGQGVWYNEQFF	TGCAGCGTTGGGCAGGGGGTTTGGTACAATGAGCAGTTCTTC
TRBJ2-1	-	TRBV5-6	-	CASTTAFSEQFF	TGTGCCAGCACGACAGCGTTCAGTGAGCAGTTCTTC
TRBJ2-3	-	TRBV7-3	-	CASSPITGQTDTQYF	TGTGCCAGCAGCCCAATTACAGGGCAGACAGATACGCAGTATTTT
TRBJ2-3	-	TRBV28	-	CASSFAETDTDTQYF	TGTGCCAGCAGTTTTGCAGAGACAGACACAGATACGCAGTATTTT
TRBJ2-3	-	TRBV30	TRBD2	CAWSVAGVRTDTQYF	TGTGCCTGGAGTGTAGCGGGAGTACGCACAGATACGCAGTATTTT
TRBJ1-1	-	TRBV29-1	TRBD1	CSAAGRGIGAEAFF	TGCAGCGCCGCCGGCAGGGGGATCGGGGCTGAAGCTTTCTTT
TRBJ2-3	few	TRBV6-5	-	CASSLRSTDTQYF	TGTGCCAGCAGTCTCCGCAGCACAGATACGCAGTATTTT
TRBJ2-3	-	TRBV9	-	CASSEAGSTDTQYF	TGTGCCAGCAGCGAGGCGGGGAGCACAGATACGCAGTATTTT
TRBJ2-3	-	TRBV29-1	TRBD2	CSTTGTTRTDTQYF	TGCAGCACAACCGGGACTACGCGCACAGATACGCAGTATTTT
TRBJ1-1	few	TRBV2	-	CAARQNEAFF	TGTGCCGCCAGACAGAATGAAGCTTTCTTT
TRBJ2-7	-	TRBV27	TRBD2	CASSLSGGVSYEQYF	TGTGCCAGCAGTTTATCGGGAGGGGTCTCCTACGAGCAGTACTTC
TRBJ1-1	-	TRBV5-1	-	CASSLEGLNTEAFF	TGCGCCAGCAGCTTGGAGGGCCTGAACACTGAAGCTTTCTTT
TRBJ2-3	-	TRBV4-1	-	CASSPPEAGWEPDTQYF	TGCGCCAGCAGCCCCCCCGAGGCAGGGTGGGAGCCAGATACGCAGTATTTT
TRBJ2-1	-	TRBV19	TRBD1	CASSILRDRGHEQFF	TGTGCCAGTAGTATCCTCCGGGACAGGGGACATGAGCAGTTCTTC
TRBJ2-5	-	TRBV28	TRBD1	CASIPWDRGNQETQYF	TGTGCCAGCATTCCCTGGGACAGGGGTAATCAAGAGACCCAGTACTTC
TRBJ2-1	-	TRBV19	TRBD1	CASIAGGPYNEQFF	TGTGCCAGTATCGCAGGGGGCCCCTACAATGAGCAGTTCTTC
TRBJ1-2	-	TRBV9	TRBD1	CASSDPNGQATWGYTF	TGTGCCAGCAGCGATCCCAATGGACAGGCTACGTGGGGCTACACCTTC
TRBJ2-1	-	TRBV19	-	CASSSSQGYWGPFF	TGTGCCAGTAGTTCAAGTCAGGGGTACTGGGGGCCGTTCTTC
TRBJ1-6	-	TRBV7-2	-	CATDRSAEINSPLHF	TGTGCCACCGACCGGAGTGCAGAGATAAATTCACCCCTCCACTTT
TRBJ2-3	-	TRBV7-2	-	CASSLASAWGLSTDTQYF	TGTGCCAGCAGCTTAGCGAGCGCCTGGGGATTAAGCACAGATACGCAGTATTTT
TRBJ2-3	few	TRBV7-2	TRBD2	CASSPGGASTDTQYF	TGTGCCAGCAGCCCGGGGGGGGCTAGCACAGATACGCAGTATTTT
TRBJ1-5	-	TRBV4-3	-	CASSQDRDNNQPQHF	TGCGCCAGCAGCCAGGACCGGGACAACAATCAGCCCCAGCATTTT
TRBJ1-5	-	TRBV2	-	CASSDGVYSNQPQHF	TGTGCCAGCAGTGACGGGGTTTATAGCAATCAGCCCCAGCATTTT
TRBJ2-7	once	TRBV5-1	-	CASSRSGTPLLGYEQYF	TGCGCCAGCAGCCGTTCCGGGACACCCCTTTTGGGGTACGAGCAGTACTTC
TRBJ1-1	-	TRBV15	-	CATSRARPKTPEAFF	TGTGCCACCAGCAGAGCCAGGCCCAAGACACCTGAAGCTTTCTTT
TRBJ2-2	-	TRBV9	TRBD2	CASSDPREGLAGGRHGELFF	TGTGCCAGCAGCGACCCAAGGGAGGGGCTAGCGGGAGGCCGTCACGGGGAGCTGTTTTTT
TRBJ1-5	few	TRBV7-8	TRBD1	CASSRTGPLKQPQHF	TGTGCCAGCAGCCGGACAGGGCCGTTGAAACAGCCCCAGCATTTT
TRBJ2-5	-	TRBV13	TRBD1	CASSKTGSRETQYF	TGTGCCAGCAGCAAGACAGGGTCTCGGGAGACCCAGTACTTC
TRBJ1-5	-	TRBV4-3	-	CASSRNSNQPQHF	TGCGCCAGCAGCAGAAATAGCAATCAGCCCCAGCATTTT
TRBJ2-7	-	TRBV7-9	TRBD1	CASSSPLRGQGSEQYF	TGTGCCAGCAGCTCACCCCTTAGGGGACAGGGGAGCGAGCAGTACTTC